This T cell receptor (beta chain) was observed in a study of Ad26.COV2.S vaccination and SARS-CoV-2 variants. Study context: Trial arm assignment for the donor was COV1001 Ad26.COV2.S. Participants got Ad26.COV2.S intramuscularly, once or twice 56 days apart.

The V segment lost 3 bases and the J segment 2 bases; nucleotides outside the gene matches: 4. Per the germline V gene, CDR1 is KGHSH and CDR2 is LQKENI. The CDR3 loop spans 15 amino acids. As to treatment: over 15 received Ad26.COV2.S at low or high dose, single or two shots; about 5 received placebo; per-sample allocation not given. Day 63 after the first injection of vaccine or placebo was the sampling time. Study outcomes and limitations: From the TCR breadth and depth analyses, total T cell responses may have been underestimated. Reports say spike-specific CD8+ and CD4+ T cell responses covered substantial breadth after vaccination.

Details on this clone: What it binds is not known.

TCRdb's copy holds only in-frame clones and misses some; the assay was immunoSEQ multiplex PCR. The table includes 350,000 to 500,000 clones, around nine tenths detected once. The input for sequencing was peripheral blood, taken in a trial of Ad26.COV2.S vaccine versus placebo. This clonotype was sampled from a person between 18 and 59 years old who received the Ad26.COV2.S COVID-19 vaccine or a placebo. The rearrangement uses TRBV18 and TRBJ2-7, with TRBD2 matching 10 bases. CDR3 sequence: CASSPSGREPYEQYF. In DNA, the CDR3 is TGTGCCAGCTCACCCAGCGGGAGGGAACCCTACGAGCAGTACTTC.